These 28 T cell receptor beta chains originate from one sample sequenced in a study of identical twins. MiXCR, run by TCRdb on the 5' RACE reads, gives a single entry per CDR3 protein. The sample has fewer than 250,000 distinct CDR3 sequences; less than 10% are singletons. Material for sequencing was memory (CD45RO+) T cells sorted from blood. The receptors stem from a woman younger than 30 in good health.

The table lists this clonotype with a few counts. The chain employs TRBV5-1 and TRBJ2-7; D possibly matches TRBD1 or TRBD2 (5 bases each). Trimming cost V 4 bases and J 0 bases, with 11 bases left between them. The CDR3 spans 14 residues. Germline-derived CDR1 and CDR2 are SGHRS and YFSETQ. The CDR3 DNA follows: TGCGCCAGCAGCCCCGGGACCCCCTCCTACGAGCAGTACTTC. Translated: CASSPGTPSYEQYF.

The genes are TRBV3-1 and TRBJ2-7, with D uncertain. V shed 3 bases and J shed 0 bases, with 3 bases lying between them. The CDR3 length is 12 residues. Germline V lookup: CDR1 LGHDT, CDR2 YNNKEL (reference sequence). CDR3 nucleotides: TGTGCCAGCAGCCATTCCTCCTACGAGCAGTACTTC. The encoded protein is CASSHSSYEQYF.

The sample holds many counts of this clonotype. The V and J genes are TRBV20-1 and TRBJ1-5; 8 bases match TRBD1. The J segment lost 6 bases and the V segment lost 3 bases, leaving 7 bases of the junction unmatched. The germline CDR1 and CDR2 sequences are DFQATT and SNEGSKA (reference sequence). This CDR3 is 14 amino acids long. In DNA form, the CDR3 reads TGCAGTGCTAGCCGACAGGGGATAGGTCAGCCCCAGCATTTT. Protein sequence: CSASRQGIGQPQHF.

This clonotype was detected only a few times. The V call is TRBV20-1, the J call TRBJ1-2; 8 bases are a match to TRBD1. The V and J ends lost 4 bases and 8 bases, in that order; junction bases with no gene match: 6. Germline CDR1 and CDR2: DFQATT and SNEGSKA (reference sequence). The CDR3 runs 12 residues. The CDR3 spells CSAIQGVLGYTF. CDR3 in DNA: TGCAGTGCTATACAGGGGGTTTTAGGCTACACCTTC.

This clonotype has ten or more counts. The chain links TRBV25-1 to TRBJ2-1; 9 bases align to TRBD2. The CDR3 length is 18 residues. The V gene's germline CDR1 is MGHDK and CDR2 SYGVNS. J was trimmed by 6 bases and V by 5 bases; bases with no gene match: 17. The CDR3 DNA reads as TGTGCCAGCAGTCCTATTGGGGCGGGACTAGCAGACCGCAATGAGCAGTTCTTC. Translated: CASSPIGAGLADRNEQFF.

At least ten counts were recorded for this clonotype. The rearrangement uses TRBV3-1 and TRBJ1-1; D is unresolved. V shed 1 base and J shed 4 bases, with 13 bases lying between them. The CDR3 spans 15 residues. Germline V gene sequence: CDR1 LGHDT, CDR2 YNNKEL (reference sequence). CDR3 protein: CASSQGWQRRTEAFF. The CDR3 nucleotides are TGTGCCAGCAGCCAAGGGTGGCAACGGCGCACTGAAGCTTTCTTT.

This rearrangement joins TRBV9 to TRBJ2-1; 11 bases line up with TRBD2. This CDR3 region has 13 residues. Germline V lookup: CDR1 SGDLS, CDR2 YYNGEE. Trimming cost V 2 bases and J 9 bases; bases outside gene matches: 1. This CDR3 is CASSVGLAVEQFF. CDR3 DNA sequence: TGTGCCAGCAGCGTGGGACTAGCGGTTGAGCAGTTCTTC.

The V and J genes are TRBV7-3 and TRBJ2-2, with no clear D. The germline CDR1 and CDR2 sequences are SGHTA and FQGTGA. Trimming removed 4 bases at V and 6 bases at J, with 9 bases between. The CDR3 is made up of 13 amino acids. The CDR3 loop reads CASSSSLAGELFF. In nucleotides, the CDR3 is TGTGCCAGCAGCTCATCCCTCGCCGGGGAGCTGTTTTTT.

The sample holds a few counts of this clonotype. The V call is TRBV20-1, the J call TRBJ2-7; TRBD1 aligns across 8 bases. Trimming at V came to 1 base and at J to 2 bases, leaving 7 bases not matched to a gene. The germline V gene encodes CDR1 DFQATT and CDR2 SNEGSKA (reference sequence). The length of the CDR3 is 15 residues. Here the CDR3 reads CSARAPGTGTYEQYF. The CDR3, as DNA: TGCAGTGCTAGAGCCCCCGGGACAGGCACCTACGAGCAGTACTTC.

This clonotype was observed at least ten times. The chain's CDR3 is CASSFDGGGAIEQFF. The CDR3 region has the DNA TGTGCCAGCAGCTTTGACGGAGGGGGGGCTATCGAGCAGTTCTTC. The chain couples TRBV7-9 to TRBJ2-1; perhaps TRBD2 as D (7 bases). The CDR3 runs 15 residues. The V end was cut by 3 bases, the J end by 10 bases, with 19 bases between. Looked up from germline, CDR1 is SEHNR and CDR2 is FQNEAQ (reference sequence).

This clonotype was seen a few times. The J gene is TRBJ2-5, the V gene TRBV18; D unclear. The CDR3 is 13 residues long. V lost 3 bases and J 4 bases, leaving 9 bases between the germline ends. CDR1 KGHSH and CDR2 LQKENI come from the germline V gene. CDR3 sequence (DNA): TGTGCCAGCTCACCGCTTTTGGGAGAGACCCAGTACTTC. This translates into CASSPLLGETQYF.

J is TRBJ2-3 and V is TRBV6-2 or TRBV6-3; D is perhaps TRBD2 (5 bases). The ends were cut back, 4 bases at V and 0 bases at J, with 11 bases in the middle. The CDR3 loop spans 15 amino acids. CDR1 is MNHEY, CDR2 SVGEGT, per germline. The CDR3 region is CASSWSGESTDTQYF. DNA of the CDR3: TGTGCCAGCAGTTGGAGCGGTGAAAGCACAGATACGCAGTATTTT.

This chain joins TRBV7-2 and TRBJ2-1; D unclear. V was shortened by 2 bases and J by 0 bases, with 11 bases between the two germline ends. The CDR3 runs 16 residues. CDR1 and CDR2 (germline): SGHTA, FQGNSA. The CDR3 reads CASSLHTVSSYNEQFF. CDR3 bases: TGTGCCAGCAGCTTACACACGGTTAGCTCCTACAATGAGCAGTTCTTC.

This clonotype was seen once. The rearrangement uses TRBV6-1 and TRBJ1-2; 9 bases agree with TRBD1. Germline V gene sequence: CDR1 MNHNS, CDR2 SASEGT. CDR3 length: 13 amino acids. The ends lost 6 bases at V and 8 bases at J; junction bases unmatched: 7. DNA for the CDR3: TGTGCCAGCAGAGAGGGACAGGGTGGCGGCTACACCTTC. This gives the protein CASREGQGGGYTF.

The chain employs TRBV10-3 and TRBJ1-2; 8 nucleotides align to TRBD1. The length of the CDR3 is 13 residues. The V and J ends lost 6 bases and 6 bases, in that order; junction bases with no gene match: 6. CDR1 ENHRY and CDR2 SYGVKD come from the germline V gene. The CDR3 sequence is CAIRSDRGHGYTF. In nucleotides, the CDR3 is TGTGCCATCAGGAGCGACAGGGGACATGGCTACACCTTC.

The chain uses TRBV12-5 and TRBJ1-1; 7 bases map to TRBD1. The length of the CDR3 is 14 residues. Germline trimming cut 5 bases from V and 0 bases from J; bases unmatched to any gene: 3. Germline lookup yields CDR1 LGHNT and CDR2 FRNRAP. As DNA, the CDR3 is TGTGCTAGTGGTCCTGACAGGGTGAACACTGAAGCTTTCTTT. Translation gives CASGPDRVNTEAFF.

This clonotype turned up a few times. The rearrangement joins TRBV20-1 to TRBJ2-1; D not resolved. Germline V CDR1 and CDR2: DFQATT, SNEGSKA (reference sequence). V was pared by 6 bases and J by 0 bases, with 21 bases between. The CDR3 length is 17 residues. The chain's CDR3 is CSAPEWKATSSYNEQFF. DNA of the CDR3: TGCAGTGCCCCCGAGTGGAAAGCAACGAGCTCCTACAATGAGCAGTTCTTC.

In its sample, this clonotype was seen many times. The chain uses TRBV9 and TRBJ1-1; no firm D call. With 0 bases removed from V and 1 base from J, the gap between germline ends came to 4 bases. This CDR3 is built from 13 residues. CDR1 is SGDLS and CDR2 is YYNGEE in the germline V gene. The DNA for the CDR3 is TGTGCCAGCAGCGTAGCTGGGAACACTGAAGCTTTCTTT. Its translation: CASSVAGNTEAFF.

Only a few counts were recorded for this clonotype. The CDR3 DNA sequence: TGTGCCAGCAGCTCGGGGGGGCTCACGGATACGCAGTATTTT. Translated, it gives CASSSGGLTDTQYF. The chain has TRBV11-2 and TRBJ2-3; 8 bases align to TRBD2. Germline V gene sequence: CDR1 SGHAT, CDR2 FQNNGV. The ends lost 4 bases at V and 6 bases at J; junction bases unmatched: 6. This CDR3 has 14 amino acids.

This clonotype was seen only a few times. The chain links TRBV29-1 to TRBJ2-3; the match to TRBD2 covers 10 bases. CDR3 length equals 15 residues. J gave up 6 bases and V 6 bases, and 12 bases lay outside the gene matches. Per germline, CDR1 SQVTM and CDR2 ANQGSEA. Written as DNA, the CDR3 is TGCAGCGTCCGGGGGGTAGCGGGGGGCTCGGATACGCAGTATTTT. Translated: CSVRGVAGGSDTQYF.

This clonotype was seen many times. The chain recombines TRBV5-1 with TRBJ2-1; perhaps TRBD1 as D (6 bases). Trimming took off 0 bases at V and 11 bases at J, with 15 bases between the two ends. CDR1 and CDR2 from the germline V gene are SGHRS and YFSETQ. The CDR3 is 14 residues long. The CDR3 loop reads CASSLEGRGIKQFF. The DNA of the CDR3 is TGCGCCAGCAGCTTGGAGGGCAGGGGAATAAAGCAGTTCTTC.

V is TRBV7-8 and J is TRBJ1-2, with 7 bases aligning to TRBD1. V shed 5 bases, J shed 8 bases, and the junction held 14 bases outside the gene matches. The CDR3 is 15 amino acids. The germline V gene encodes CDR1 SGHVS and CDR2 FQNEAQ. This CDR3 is CASSPDAHRGGGYTF. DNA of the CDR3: TGTGCCAGCAGCCCCGACGCACACAGGGGAGGGGGCTACACCTTC.

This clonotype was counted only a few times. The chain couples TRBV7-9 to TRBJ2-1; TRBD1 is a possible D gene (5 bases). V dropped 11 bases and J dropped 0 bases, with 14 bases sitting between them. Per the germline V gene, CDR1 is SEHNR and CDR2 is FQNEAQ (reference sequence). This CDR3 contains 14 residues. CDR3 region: CAAAGLSSYNEQFF. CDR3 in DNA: TGTGCCGCCGCAGGGCTATCCTCCTACAATGAGCAGTTCTTC.

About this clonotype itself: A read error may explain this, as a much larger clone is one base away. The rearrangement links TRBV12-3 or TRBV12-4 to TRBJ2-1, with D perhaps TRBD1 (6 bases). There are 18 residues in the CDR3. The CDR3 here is CTSSFSRGDSFVGNEQFF. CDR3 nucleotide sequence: TGTACCAGCAGTTTTTCCAGGGGAGATTCTTTCGTCGGCAATGAGCAGTTCTTC.

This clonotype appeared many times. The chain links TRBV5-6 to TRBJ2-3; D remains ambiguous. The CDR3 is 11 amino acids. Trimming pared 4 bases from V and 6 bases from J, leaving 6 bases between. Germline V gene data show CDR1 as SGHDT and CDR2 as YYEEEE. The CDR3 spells CASSKRDTQYF. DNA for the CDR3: TGTGCCAGCAGCAAAAGGGATACGCAGTATTTT.

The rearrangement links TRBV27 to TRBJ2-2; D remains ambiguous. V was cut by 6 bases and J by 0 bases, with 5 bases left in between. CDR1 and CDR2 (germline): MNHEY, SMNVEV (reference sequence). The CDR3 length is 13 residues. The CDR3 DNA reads TGTGCCAGCAGATCCCCGAACACCGGGGAGCTGTTTTTT. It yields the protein CASRSPNTGELFF.

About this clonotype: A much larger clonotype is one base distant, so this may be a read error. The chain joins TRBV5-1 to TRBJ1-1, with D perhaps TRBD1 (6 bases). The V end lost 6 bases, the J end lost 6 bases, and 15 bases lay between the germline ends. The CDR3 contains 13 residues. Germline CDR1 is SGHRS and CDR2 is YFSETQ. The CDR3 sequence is CASTGGLRAEAFF. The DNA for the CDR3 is TGCGCCAGCACGGGGGGCCTGAGGGCTGAAGCTTTCTTT.

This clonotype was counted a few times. CDR3 in DNA: TGTGCCAGCAGCCATCGTCTAGCGGCCAAATACAATGAGCAGTTCTTC. Translation gives CASSHRLAAKYNEQFF. J is TRBJ2-1 and V is TRBV14; TRBD2 aligns across 7 bases. The ends lost 3 bases at V and 4 bases at J; junction bases unmatched: 9. Germline values: CDR1 SGHDN, CDR2 FVKESK. The CDR3 has 16 amino acids.